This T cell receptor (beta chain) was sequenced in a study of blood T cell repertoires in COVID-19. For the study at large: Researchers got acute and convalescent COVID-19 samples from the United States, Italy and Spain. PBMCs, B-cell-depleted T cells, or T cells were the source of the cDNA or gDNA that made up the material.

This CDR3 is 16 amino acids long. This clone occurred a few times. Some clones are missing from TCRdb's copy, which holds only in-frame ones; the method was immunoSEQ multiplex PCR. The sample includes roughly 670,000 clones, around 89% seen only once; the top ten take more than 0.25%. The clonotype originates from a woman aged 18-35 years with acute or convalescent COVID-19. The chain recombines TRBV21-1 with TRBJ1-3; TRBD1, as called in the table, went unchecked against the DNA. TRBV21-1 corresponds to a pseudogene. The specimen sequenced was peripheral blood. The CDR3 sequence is CASSDRTGRAGNTIYF. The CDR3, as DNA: TGTGCCAGCAGCGACCGGACAGGCCGGGCTGGAAACACCATATATTTT.